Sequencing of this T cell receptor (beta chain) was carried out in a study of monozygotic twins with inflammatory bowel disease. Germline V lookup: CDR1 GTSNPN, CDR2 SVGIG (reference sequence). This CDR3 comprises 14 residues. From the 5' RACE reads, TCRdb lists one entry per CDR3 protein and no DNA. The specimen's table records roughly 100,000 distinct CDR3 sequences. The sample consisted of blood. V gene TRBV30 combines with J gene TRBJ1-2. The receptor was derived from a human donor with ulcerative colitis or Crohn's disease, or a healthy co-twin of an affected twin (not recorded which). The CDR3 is CAWSRGRLSSGYTF.